Below, one T cell receptor (beta chain) is given with its context. Its antigen is not yet known. The record has no base qualities; no much larger clone is one base away. RNA was extracted with the RNeasy kit and about 0.45 to 1 ug was reverse transcribed using random hexamers. The immunoSEQ multiplex PCR assay, covering 54 Vbeta and 13 Jbeta segments, was used to amplify TCR beta CDR3 regions. To correct PCR amplification bias, a synthetic template baseline was used for both primer optimization and computational correction. As for the original processing: Only productive sequences were kept, with reads annotated to V, D and J genes according to IMGT and analyzed in immunoSEQ Analyzer. Clonality was computed as one minus Shannon entropy normalized by log2 of the number of productive unique sequences. Public and private clones were assessed among the 100 most prevalent clones of each patient and control. Clones were defined as Susac-specific if absent from the healthy and MS cohorts, from some 1,000 published viral clones and from other ImmuneACCESS disease sequences. TCRdb handled the public reads itself, with Q25 trimming in fastp and clone calling in MiXCR, and kept productive beta chains. Rows with a matching CDR3 protein are joined into one entry that keeps the most common DNA and genes. TCRdb, not the authors, supplied the V and J calls. The sample yields fewer than 200,000 distinct CDR3 sequences; approximately 93% were counted once. The leading ten clones occupy around 0.1% of the sample.

The germline V gene (reference sequence) gives CDR1 as LGHDT and CDR2 as YNNKEL. The CDR3 contains 16 residues, cysteine and phenylalanine counted. Only the CDR3 region is kept as DNA, spanning 48 bases read in frame from base 1. Relative to germline, V is 1 base shorter and J is 10 bases shorter, with 20 bases between their ends. This entry belongs to a study of CD8 T cells in Susac syndrome (dated by TCRdb to the late 2010s). For the wider study: Repertoire sequencing was used to test whether CD8+ T cell activation and differentiation in Susac syndrome was antigen driven. Overall study outcomes, separate from this receptor: The study acknowledged that relatively few individuals were included in the TCR sequencing and HLA analysis.

Peripheral blood CD8+ and CD4+ T cells from healthy donors, Susac syndrome patients and multiple sclerosis patients were profiled using high-throughput TCR beta sequencing. The healthy donors served as controls matched for age and sex. Bulk CD8+ and CD4+ T cells were purified by magnetic negative isolation, whereas CD8+ TEMRA cells were enriched by FACS. Blood was drawn into EDTA tubes, processed within 24 hours, and PBMCs were isolated by density gradient centrifugation. PBMCs intended for TCR sequencing were cryopreserved in liquid nitrogen and thawed later in a water bath at 37 degrees C. Purity of sorted or isolated CD4+, CD8+ and CD8+ TEMRA cells was at least 90%.

The sequenced sample was CD4+ T cells from PBMCs. The chain is encoded by TRBV3-1 joined to TRBJ2-1, and possibly TRBD2, on 7 matching bases. The TCR comes from a human donor in good health. In nucleotide form, the sequence is TGTGCCAGCAGCCAAGCGGTCCGGGGGGCCATGGGGGAGCAGTTCTTC. Its protein reads: CASSQAVRGAMGEQFF.